Here is one T cell receptor beta chain with its context. Its antigen is as yet unknown. The data were taken from a study of cytomegalovirus exposure and HLA in healthy donors. Broader study findings: Common viral pathogens (according to a later analysis) appeared linked to several of the most significant clusters. Despite most TCR sequences being rare, some public TCRs occurred in many donors. Later analysis identified 16,000 or so TCR beta sequences associated with HLA alleles, using a false discovery rate threshold of 0.05.

The germline V and J ends were trimmed by 2 bases and 6 bases, with 28 bases remaining between them. CDR1 and CDR2 (germline): SGHTA, FQGNSA. The CDR3 length is 19 residues. Vbeta (60) and Jbeta (13) primers were used in the PCR. Clones were sequenced by immunoSEQ multiplex PCR, and TCRdb holds only the in-frame ones, with some missing. The table lists under 200,000 clones, with 0.7% to 1% in the top ten. The chain joins TRBV7-2 to TRBJ2-5; perhaps TRBD1 as D (5 bases). What was sequenced was PBMCs. The receptor's source is a woman under 30 in good health and CMV-seropositive. CDR3 bases: TGTGCCAGCAGCTTATTCCCCCAAAGGACAAGTTTGGGGTCACAGACCCAGTACTTC. It encodes CASSLFPQRTSLGSQTQYF.